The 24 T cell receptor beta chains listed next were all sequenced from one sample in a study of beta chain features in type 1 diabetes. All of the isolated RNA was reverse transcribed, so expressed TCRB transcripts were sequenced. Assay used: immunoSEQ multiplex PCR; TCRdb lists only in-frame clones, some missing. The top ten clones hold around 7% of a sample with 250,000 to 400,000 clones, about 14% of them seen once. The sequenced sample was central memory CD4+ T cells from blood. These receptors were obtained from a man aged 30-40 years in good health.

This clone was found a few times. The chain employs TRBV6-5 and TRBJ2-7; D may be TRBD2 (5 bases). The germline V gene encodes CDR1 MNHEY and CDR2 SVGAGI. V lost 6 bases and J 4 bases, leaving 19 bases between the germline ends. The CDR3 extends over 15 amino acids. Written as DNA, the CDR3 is TGTGCCAGCAGCCATATGCGGACGGGGAATTACGAGCAGTACGTC. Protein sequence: CASSHMRTGNYEQYV.

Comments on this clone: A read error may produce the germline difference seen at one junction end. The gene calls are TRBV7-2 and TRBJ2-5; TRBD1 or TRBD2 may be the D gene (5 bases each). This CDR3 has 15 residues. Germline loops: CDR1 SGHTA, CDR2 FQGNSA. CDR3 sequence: CANSLALRQQETQYF. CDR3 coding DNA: TGTGCCAACAGCTTAGCGCTTAGACAGCAAGAGACCCAGTACTTC.

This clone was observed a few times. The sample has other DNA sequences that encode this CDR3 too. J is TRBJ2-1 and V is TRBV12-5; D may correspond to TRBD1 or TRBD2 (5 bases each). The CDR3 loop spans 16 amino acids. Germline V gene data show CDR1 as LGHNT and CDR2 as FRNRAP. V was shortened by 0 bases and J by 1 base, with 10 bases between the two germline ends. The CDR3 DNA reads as TGTGCTAGTGGTTTGGTACTTGGGGGATCCTACAATGAGCAGTTCTTC. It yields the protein CASGLVLGGSYNEQFF.

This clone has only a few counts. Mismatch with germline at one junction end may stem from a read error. Written as DNA, the CDR3 is TGTGCCATCAGTGACCAACAGGGGAAGAACACTGAAGCTTTCTTT. It specifies CAISDQQGKNTEAFF. This chain joins TRBV6-1 and TRBJ1-1; TRBD1 agrees at 7 bases. Germline lookup yields CDR1 MNHNS and CDR2 SASEGT. This CDR3 has 15 amino acids.

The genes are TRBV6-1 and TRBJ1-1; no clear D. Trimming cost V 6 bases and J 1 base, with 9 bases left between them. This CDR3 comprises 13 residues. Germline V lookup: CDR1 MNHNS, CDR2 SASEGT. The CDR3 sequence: CASSPGGNTEAFF. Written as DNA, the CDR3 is TGTGCCAGCAGCCCGGGTGGGAACACTGAAGCTTTCTTT.

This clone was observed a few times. CDR3 loop: CASSMREDRGRFKAFF. The CDR3 DNA reads as TGTGCCAGTAGTATGCGTGAAGACAGGGGGCGATTCAAAGCTTTCTTT. The chain carries TRBV19 and TRBJ1-1; 10 bases line up with TRBD1. The CDR3 runs to 16 residues. The germline CDR1 and CDR2 sequences are LNHDA and SQIVND (reference sequence). Trimming removed 3 bases from V and 9 bases from J; junction bases left unmatched: 13.

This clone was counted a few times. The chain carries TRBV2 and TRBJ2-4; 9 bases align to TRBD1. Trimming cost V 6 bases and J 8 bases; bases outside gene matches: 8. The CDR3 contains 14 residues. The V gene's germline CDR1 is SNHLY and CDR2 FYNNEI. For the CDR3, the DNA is TGTGCCAGCAGGACCCCGGGACAGGGTGACATTCAGTACTTC. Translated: CASRTPGQGDIQYF.

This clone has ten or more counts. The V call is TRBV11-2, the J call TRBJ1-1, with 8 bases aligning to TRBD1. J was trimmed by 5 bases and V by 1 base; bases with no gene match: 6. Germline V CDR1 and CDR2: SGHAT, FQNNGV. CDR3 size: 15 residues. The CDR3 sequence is CASSLGTGMGTEAFF. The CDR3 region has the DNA TGTGCCAGCAGCTTAGGGACAGGGATGGGGACTGAAGCTTTCTTT.

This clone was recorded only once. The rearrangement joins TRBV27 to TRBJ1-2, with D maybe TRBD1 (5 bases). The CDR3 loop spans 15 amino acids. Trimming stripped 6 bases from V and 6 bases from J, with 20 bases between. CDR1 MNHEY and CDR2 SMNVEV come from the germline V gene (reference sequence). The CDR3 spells CASRSPIYSGDGYTF. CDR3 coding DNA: TGTGCCAGCAGATCCCCTATATACTCGGGGGATGGCTACACCTTC.

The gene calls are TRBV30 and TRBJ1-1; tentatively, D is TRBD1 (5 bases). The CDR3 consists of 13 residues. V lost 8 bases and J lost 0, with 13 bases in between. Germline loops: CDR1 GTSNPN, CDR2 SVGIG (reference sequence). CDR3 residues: CALRGSMNTEAFF. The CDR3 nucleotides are TGTGCCCTTAGGGGTTCCATGAACACTGAAGCTTTCTTT.

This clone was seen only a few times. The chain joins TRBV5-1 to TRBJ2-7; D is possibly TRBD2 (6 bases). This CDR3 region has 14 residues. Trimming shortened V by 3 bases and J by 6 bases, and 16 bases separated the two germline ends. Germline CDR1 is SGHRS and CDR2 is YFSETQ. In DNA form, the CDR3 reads TGCGCCAGCAGCTCCCCCGGGACTCCCGGCGAGCAGTACTTC. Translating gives CASSSPGTPGEQYF.

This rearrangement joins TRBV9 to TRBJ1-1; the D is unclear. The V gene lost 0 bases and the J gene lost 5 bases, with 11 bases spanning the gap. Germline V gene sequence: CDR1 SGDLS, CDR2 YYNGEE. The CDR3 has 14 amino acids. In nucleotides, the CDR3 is TGTGCCAGCAGCGTAGTTAAGATGGGAACTGAAGCTTTCTTT. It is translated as CASSVVKMGTEAFF.

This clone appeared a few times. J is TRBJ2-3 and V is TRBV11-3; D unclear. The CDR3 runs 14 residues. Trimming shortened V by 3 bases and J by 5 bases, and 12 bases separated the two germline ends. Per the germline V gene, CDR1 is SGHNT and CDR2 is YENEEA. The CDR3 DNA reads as TGTGCCAGCAGCTTCGGGCTAGTCGGAGATACGCAGTATTTT. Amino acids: CASSFGLVGDTQYF.

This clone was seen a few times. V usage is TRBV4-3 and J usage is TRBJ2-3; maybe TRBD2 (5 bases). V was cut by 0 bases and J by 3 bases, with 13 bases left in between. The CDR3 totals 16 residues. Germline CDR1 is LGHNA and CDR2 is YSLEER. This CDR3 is CASSQDNGLRTDTQYF. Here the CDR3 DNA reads TGCGCCAGCAGCCAAGATAATGGACTGAGGACAGATACGCAGTATTTT.

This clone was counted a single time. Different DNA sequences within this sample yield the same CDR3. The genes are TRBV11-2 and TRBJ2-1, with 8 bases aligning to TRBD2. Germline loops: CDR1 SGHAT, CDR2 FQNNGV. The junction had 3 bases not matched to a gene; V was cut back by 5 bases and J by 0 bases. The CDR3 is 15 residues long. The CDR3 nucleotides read TGTGCCAGCAGCCTAGCGGGCAGCTCCTACAATGAGCAGTTCTTC. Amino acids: CASSLAGSSYNEQFF. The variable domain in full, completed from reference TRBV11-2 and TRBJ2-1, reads EAGVAQSPRYKIIEKRQSVAFWCNPISGHATLYWYQQILGQGPKLLIQFQNNGVVDDSQLPKDRFSAERLKGVDSTLKIQPAKLEDSAVYLCASSLAGSSYNEQFFGPGTRLTVL.

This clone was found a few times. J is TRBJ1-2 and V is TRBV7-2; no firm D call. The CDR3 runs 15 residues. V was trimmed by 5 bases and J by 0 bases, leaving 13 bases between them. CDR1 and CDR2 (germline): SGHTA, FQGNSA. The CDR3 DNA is TGTGCCAGCAGCACCTGGCCGGGCGCTAACTATGGCTACACCTTC. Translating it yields CASSTWPGANYGYTF. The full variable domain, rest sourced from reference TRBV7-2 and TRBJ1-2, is GAGVSQSPSNKVTEKGKDVELRCDPISGHTALYWYRQSLGQGLEFLIYFQGNSAPDKSGLPSDRFSAERTGGSVSTLTIQRTQQEDSAVYLCASSTWPGANYGYTFGSGTRLTVV.

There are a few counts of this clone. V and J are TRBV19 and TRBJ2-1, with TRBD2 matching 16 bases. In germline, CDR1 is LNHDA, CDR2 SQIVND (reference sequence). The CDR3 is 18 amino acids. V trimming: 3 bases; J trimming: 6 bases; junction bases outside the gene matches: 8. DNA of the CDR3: TGTGCCAGTAGTATGGGACTAGCGGGAGGGCCTAATATCAATGAGCAGTTCTTC. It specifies CASSMGLAGGPNINEQFF.

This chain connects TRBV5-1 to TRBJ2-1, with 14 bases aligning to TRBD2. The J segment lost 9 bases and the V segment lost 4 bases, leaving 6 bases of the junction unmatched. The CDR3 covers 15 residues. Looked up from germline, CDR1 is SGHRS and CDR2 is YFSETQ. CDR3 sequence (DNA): TGCGCCAGCAGCGCGAGGACTAGCGGGGGGCCTGAGCAGTTCTTC. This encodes CASSARTSGGPEQFF.

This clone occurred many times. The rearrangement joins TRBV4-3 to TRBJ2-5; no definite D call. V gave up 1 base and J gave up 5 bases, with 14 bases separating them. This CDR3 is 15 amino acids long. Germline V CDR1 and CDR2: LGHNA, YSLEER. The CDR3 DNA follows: TGCGCCAGCAGCCAAGCCCGTACCATGGGGGAGACCCAGTACTTC. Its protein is CASSQARTMGETQYF.

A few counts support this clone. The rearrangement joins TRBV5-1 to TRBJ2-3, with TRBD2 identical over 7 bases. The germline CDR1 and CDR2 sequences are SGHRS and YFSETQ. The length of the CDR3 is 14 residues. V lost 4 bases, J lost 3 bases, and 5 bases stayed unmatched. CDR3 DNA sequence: TGCGCCAGCAGCGAAGGACTAGAAACAGATACGCAGTATTTT. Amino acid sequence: CASSEGLETDTQYF.

The CDR3: CASSLAAENSGAFF. The CDR3 DNA sequence: TGTGCCAGCAGCTTGGCAGCAGAAAATTCGGGAGCTTTCTTT. The chain uses TRBV5-6 and TRBJ1-1; D is ambiguous. Trimming pared 0 bases from V and 10 bases from J, leaving 16 bases between. Germline-derived CDR1 and CDR2 are SGHDT and YYEEEE. The CDR3 runs 14 residues. Combining the CDR3 with reference TRBV5-6 and TRBJ1-1 gives the whole variable domain DAGVTQSPTHLIKTRGQQVTLRCSPKSGHDTVSWYQQALGQGPQFIFQYYEEEERQRGNFPDRFSGHQFPNYSSELNVNALLLGDSALYLCASSLAAENSGAFFGQGTRLTVV.

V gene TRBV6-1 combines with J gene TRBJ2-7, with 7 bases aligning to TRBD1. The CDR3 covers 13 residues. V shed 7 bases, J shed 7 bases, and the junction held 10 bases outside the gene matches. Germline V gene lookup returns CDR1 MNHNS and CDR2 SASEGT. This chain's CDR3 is CASTRTGSGEQYV. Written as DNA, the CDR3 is TGTGCCAGCACCAGGACAGGATCAGGGGAGCAGTACGTC.

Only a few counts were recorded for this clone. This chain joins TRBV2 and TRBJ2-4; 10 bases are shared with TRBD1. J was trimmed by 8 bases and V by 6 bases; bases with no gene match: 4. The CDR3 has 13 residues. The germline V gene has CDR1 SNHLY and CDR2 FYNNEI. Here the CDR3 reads CASSGQGDHIQYF. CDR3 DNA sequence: TGTGCCAGCAGCGGACAGGGGGACCACATTCAGTACTTC. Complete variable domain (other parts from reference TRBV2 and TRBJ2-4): EPEVTQTPSHQVTQMGQEVILRCVPISNHLYFYWYRQILGQKVEFLVSFYNNEISEKSEIFDDQFSVERPDGSNFTLKIRSTKLEDSAMYFCASSGQGDHIQYFGAGTRLSVL.

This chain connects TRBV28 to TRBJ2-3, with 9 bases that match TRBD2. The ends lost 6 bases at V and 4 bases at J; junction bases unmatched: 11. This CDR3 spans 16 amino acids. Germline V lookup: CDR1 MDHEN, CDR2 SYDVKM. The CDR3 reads CASSLVGTSWPDTQYF. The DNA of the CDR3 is TGTGCCAGCAGCTTAGTAGGGACTAGCTGGCCAGATACGCAGTATTTT.